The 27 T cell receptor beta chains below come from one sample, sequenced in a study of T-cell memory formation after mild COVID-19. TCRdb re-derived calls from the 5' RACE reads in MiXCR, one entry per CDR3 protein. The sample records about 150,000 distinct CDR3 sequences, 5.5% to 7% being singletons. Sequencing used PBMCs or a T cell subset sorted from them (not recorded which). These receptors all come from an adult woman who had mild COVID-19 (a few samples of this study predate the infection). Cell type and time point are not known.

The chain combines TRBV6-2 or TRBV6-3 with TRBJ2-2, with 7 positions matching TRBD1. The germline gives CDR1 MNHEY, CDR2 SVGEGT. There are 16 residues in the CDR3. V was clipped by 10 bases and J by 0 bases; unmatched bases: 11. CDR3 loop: CATKGAGVTNTGELFF. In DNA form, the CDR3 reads TGTGCCACCAAGGGGGCCGGAGTTACGAACACCGGGGAGCTGTTTTTT.

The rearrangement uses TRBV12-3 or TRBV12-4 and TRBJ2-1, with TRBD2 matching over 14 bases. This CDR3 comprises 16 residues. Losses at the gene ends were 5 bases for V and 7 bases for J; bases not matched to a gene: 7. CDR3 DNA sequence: TGTGCCAGCAGTCCCGGGACTAGCGGGGGTAGAAATGAGCAGTTCTTC. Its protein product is CASSPGTSGGRNEQFF.

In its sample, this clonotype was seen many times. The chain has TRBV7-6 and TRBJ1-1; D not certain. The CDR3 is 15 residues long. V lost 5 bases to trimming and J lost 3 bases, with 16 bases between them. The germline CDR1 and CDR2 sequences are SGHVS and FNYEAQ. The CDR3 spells CASSPRTAGYTEAFF. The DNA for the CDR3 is TGTGCCAGCAGCCCACGAACGGCGGGTTACACTGAAGCTTTCTTT.

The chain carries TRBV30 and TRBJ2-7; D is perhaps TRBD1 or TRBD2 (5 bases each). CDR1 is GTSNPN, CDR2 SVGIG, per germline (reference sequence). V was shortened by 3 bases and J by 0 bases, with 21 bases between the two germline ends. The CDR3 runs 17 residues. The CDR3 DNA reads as TGTGCCTGGAGCCGGGGCGCCGTCCGGGACGGCTCCTACGAGCAGTACTTC. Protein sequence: CAWSRGAVRDGSYEQYF.

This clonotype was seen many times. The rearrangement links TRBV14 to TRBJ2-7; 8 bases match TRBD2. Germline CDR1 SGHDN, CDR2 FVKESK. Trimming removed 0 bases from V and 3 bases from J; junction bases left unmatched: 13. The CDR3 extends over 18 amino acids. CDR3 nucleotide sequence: TGTGCCAGCAGCCAAGAATCGTCGTGGCTAGCGGGTGGCTACGAGCAGTACTTC. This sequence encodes CASSQESSWLAGGYEQYF. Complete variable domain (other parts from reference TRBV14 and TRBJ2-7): EAGVTQFPSHSVIEKGQTVTLRCDPISGHDNLYWYRRVMGKEIKFLLHFVKESKQDESGMPNNRFLAERTGGTYSTLKVQPAELEDSGVYFCASSQESSWLAGGYEQYFGPGTRLTVT.

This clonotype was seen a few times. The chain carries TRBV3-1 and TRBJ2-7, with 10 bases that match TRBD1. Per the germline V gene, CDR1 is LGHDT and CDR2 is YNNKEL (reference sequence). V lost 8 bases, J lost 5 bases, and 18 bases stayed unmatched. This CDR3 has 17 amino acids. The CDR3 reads CASEKYQGGQGSHEQYF. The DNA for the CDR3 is TGTGCCAGCGAAAAATATCAGGGGGGACAGGGGAGCCACGAGCAGTACTTC.

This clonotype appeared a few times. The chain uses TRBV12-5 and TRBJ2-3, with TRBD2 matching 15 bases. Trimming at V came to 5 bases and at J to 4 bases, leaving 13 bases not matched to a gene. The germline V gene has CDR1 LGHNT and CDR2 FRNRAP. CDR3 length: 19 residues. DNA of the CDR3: TGTGCTAGTGGTCACCCTCCGCCGGGACTAGCGGGAGGAGCAGATACGCAGTATTTT. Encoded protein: CASGHPPPGLAGGADTQYF.

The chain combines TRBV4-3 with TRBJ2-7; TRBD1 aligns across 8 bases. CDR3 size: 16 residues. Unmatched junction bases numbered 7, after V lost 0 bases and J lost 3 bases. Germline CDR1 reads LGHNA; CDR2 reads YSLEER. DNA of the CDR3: TGCGCCAGCAGCCAAGATATAAGACAGGGGTTCTACGAGCAGTACTTC. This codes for CASSQDIRQGFYEQYF.

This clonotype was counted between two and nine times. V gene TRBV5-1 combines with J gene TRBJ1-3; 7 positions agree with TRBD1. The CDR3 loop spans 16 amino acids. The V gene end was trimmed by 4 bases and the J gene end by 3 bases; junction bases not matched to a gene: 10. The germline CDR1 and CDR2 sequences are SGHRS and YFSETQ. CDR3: CASSLTPGTDGNTIYF. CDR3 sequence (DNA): TGCGCCAGCAGCCTCACGCCTGGGACAGATGGAAACACCATATATTTT.

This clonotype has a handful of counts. Here the CDR3 reads CATSRGQSWSPLHF. CDR3 sequence (DNA): TGTGCCACCAGCAGGGGACAGTCCTGGTCACCCCTCCACTTT. The chain joins TRBV15 to TRBJ1-6; 7 nucleotides line up with TRBD1. This CDR3 comprises 14 residues. Germline CDR1 is LNHNV and CDR2 is YYDKDF (reference sequence). The J segment lost 10 bases and the V segment lost 3 bases, leaving 6 bases of the junction unmatched.

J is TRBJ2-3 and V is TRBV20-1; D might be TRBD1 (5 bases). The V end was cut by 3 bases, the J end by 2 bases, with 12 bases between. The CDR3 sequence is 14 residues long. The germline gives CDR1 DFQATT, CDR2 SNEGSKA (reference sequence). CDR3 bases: TGCAGTGCTAGTTTAGGGGATGCCACAGATACGCAGTATTTT. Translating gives CSASLGDATDTQYF.

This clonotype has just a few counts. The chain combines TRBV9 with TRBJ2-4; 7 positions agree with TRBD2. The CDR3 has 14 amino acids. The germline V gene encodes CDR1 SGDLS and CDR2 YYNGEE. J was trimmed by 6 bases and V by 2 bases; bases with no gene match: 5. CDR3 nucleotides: TGTGCCAGCAGCGTTTCGGGAGGAGGAAACATTCAGTACTTC. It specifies CASSVSGGGNIQYF.

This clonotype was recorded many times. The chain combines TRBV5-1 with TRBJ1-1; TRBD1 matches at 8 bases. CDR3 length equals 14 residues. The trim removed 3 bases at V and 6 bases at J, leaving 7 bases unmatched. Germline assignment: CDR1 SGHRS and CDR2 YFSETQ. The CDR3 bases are TGCGCCAGCAGCTACACCACAGGGGGGGCTGAAGCTTTCTTT. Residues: CASSYTTGGAEAFF.

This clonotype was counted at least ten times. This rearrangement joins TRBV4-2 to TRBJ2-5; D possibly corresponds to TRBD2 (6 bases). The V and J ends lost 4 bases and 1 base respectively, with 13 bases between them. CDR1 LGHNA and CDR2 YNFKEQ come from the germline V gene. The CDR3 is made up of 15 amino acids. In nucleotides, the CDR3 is TGTGCCAGCAGCCCCTCCCTAGCGAGCCAAGAGACCCAGTACTTC. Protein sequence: CASSPSLASQETQYF.

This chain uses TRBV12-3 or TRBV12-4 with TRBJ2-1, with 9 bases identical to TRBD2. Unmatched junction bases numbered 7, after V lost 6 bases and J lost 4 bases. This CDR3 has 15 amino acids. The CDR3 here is CASRPTSGEYNEQFF. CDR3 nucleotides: TGTGCCAGCAGACCGACTAGCGGAGAATACAATGAGCAGTTCTTC.

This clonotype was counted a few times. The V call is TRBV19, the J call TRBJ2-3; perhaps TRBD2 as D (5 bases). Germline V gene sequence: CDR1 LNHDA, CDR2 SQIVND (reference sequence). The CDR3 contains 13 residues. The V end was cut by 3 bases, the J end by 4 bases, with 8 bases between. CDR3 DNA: TGTGCCAGTAGTATGGGGAGAGCAGATACGCAGTATTTT. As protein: CASSMGRADTQYF.

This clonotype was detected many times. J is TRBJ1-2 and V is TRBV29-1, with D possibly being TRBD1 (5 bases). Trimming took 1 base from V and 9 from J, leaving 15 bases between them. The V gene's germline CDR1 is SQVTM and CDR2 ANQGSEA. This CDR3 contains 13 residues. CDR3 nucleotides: TGCAGCGTTGAAGCTACTCCAGGGTGGCGCTACACCTTC. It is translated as CSVEATPGWRYTF. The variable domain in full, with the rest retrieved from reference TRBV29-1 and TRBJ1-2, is SAVISQKPSRDICQRGTSLTIQCQVDSQVTMMFWYRQQPGQSLTLIATANQGSEATYESGFVIDKFPISRPNLTFSTLTVSNMSPEDSSIYLCSVEATPGWRYTFGSGTRLTVV.

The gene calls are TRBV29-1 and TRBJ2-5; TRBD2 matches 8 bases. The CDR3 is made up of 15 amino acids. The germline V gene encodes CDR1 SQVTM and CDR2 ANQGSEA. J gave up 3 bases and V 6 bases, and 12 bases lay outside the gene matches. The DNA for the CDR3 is TGCAGCGTGGCTCCCCACGGGCGGGGGGAAGAGACCCAGTACTTC. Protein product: CSVAPHGRGEETQYF.

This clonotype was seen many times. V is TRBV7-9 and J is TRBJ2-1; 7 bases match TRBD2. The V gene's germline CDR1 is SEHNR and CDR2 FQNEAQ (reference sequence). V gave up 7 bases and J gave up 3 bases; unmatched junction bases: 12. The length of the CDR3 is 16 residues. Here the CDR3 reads CASTPAWEGLYNEQFF. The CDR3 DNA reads TGTGCCAGCACCCCTGCGTGGGAGGGCCTCTACAATGAGCAGTTCTTC.

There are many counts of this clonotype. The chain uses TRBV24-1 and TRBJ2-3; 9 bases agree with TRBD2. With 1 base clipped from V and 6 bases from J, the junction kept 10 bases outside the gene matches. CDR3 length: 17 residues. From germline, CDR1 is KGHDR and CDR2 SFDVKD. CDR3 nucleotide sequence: TGTGCCACCAGTGATTTTTCCGGCGGGGGGGCCTCCGATACGCAGTATTTT. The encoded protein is CATSDFSGGGASDTQYF.

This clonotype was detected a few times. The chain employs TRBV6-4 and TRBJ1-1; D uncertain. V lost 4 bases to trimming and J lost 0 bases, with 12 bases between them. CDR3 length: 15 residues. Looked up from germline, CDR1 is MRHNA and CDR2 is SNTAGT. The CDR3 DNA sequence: TGTGCCAGCAGTGCAACAACCGGGATGAACACTGAAGCTTTCTTT. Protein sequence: CASSATTGMNTEAFF.

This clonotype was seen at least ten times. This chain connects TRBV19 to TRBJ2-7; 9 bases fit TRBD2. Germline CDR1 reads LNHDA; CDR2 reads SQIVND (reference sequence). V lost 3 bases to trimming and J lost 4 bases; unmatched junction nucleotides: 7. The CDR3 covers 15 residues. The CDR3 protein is CASSIRGGRVYEQYF. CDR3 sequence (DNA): TGTGCCAGTAGTATCCGTGGCGGGAGGGTTTACGAGCAGTACTTC. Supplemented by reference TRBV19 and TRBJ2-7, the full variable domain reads DGGITQSPKYLFRKEGQNVTLSCEQNLNHDAMYWYRQDPGQGLRLIYYSQIVNDFQKGDIAEGYSVSREKKESFPLTVTSAQKNPTAFYLCASSIRGGRVYEQYFGPGTRLTVT.

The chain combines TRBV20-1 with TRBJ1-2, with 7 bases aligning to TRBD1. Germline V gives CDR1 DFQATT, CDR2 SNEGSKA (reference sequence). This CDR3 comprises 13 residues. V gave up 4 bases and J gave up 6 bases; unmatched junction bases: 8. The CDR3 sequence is CSAIEQGKDGYTF. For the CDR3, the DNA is TGCAGTGCTATAGAACAGGGGAAGGATGGCTACACCTTC.

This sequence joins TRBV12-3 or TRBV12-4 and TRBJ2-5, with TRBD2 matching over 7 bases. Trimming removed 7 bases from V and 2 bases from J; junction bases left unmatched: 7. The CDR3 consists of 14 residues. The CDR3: CASTVGGGQETQYF. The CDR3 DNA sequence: TGTGCCAGCACCGTCGGCGGGGGTCAAGAGACCCAGTACTTC.

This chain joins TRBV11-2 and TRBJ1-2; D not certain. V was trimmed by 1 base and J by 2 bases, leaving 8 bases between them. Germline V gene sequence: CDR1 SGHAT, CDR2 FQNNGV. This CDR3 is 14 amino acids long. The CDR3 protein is CASSLGNSNYGYTF. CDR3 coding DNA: TGTGCCAGCAGCTTAGGTAACAGCAACTATGGCTACACCTTC.

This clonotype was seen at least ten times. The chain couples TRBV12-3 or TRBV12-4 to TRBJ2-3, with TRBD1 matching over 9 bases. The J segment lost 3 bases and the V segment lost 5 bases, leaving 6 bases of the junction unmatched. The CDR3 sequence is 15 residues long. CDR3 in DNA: TGTGCCAGCAGTGATACAGGGGGCTGGACAGATACGCAGTATTTT. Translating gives CASSDTGGWTDTQYF.

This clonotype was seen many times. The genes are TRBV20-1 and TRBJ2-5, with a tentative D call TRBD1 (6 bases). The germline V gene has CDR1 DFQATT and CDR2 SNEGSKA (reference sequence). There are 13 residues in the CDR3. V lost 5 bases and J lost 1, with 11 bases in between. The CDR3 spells CSASRDTQETQYF. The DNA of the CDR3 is TGCAGTGCTTCACGGGACACCCAAGAGACCCAGTACTTC.